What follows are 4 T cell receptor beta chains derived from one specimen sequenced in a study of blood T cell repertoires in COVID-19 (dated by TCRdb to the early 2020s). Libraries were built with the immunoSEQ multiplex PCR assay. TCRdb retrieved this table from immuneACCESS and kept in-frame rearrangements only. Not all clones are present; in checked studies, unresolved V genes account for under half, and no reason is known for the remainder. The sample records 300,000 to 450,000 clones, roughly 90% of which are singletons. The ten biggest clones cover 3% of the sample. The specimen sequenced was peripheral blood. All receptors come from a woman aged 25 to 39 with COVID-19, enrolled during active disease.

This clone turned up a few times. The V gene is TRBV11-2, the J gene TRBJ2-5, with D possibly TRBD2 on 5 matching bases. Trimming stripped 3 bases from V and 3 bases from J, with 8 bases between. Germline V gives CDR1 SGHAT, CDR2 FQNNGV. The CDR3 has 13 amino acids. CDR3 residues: CASSFSGEETQYF. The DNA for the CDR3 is TGTGCCAGCAGCTTTTCCGGGGAAGAGACCCAGTACTTC.

The CDR3 spells CASSPGDRGETQYF. CDR3 bases: TGTGCCAGCAGCCCCGGGGACCGGGGGGAGACCCAGTACTTC. V is TRBV7-9 and J is TRBJ2-5; weak D call: TRBD2 (6 bases). Germline CDR1 reads SEHNR; CDR2 reads FQNEAQ (reference sequence). The CDR3 runs to 14 residues. Trimming cost V 5 bases and J 5 bases, with 15 bases left between them.

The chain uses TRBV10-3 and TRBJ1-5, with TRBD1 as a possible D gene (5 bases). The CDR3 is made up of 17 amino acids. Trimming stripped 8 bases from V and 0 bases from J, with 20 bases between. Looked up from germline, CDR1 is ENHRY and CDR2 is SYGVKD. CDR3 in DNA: TGTGCCATCGGAGGCGGGCCTGGGGGGTATAGCAATCAGCCCCAGCATTTT. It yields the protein CAIGGGPGGYSNQPQHF.

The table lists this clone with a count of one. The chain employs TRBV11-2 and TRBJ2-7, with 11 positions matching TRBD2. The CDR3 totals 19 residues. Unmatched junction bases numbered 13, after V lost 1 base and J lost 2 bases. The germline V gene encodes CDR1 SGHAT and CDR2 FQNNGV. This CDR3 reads CASSLGVAGGPIDPYEQYF. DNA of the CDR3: TGTGCCAGCAGCTTAGGGGTAGCGGGGGGGCCTATCGATCCCTACGAGCAGTACTTC.